These 25 T cell receptor beta chains were all obtained from the same sample, sequenced in a study of OX40 agonist ivuxolimab in advanced cancers. Produced via immunoSEQ multiplex PCR; TCRdb's table is partial and in-frame only. The repertoire holds roughly 55,000 clones, with 80% as singletons. The source was CD4+ or CD8+ T cells sorted from blood, collected in a trial of the OX40 agonist ivuxolimab. These TCRs come from an adult with an advanced solid tumor such as melanoma, head and neck, liver or kidney cancer.

By proportion, this clone is medium-sized. In DNA form, the CDR3 reads TGTGCCAGCAGCCTGGACAGGGACCACGAGCAGTACTTC. This sequence encodes CASSLDRDHEQYF. The chain has TRBV5-6 and TRBJ2-7, with 8 bases lining up with TRBD1. Unmatched junction bases numbered 5, after V lost 4 bases and J lost 5 bases. Germline V lookup: CDR1 SGHDT, CDR2 YYEEEE. The CDR3 covers 13 residues.

The CDR3 sequence is CAWTEMRSLSYEQYF. CDR3 sequence (DNA): TGTGCCTGGACGGAGATGCGGTCTCTCTCCTACGAGCAGTACTTC. The chain is built from TRBV30 and TRBJ2-7; unclear D gene. Trimming removed 4 bases from V and 0 bases from J, with 16 bases in between. Germline-derived CDR1 and CDR2 are GTSNPN and SVGIG (reference sequence). The CDR3 extends over 15 amino acids.

The V gene is TRBV30, the J gene TRBJ2-1, with D perhaps given as TRBD1 or TRBD2 (5 bases each). Germline V gene data show CDR1 as GTSNPN and CDR2 as SVGIG (reference sequence). Deletions cut 3 bases from V and 3 bases from J, with 15 bases between. The CDR3 has 15 residues. The CDR3 protein is CAWRGRRGNYNEQFF. The CDR3 nucleotides are TGTGCCTGGAGGGGACGGCGAGGCAACTACAATGAGCAGTTCTTC. The entire variable domain, with the rest obtained from reference TRBV30 and TRBJ2-1, is as follows: SQTIHQWPATLVQPVGSPLSLECTVEGTSNPNLYWYRQAAGRGLQLLFYSVGIGQISSEVPQNLSASRPQDRQFILSSKKLLLSDSGFYLCAWRGRRGNYNEQFFGPGTRLTVL.

The chain employs TRBV19 and TRBJ2-1; 12 nucleotides match TRBD2. The V gene's germline CDR1 is LNHDA and CDR2 SQIVND (reference sequence). The CDR3 sequence is 18 residues long. V lost 7 bases and J lost 9; bases outside the gene matches: 19. CDR3 protein: CASTLRRTSGISGSEQFF. The CDR3 nucleotides are TGTGCCAGTACTCTGAGGCGGACTAGCGGGATAAGTGGGAGTGAGCAGTTCTTC.

In the case of this clone: Sequence at one end of the junction differs from germline and may be a read error. The rearrangement joins TRBV5-4 to TRBJ2-1; D may be TRBD1 or TRBD2 (6 bases each). The CDR3 consists of 19 residues. CDR1 is SGHNT, CDR2 YYREEE, per germline (reference sequence). The CDR3 here is CASSLDAWGATSSYSEQFF. The CDR3 DNA sequence: TGTGCCAGCAGCTTGGACGCTTGGGGGGCGACAAGCTCCTACAGTGAGCAGTTCTTC.

V is TRBV28 and J is TRBJ2-7; D is unresolved. Germline CDR1 MDHEN, CDR2 SYDVKM. This CDR3 contains 14 residues. V gave up 4 bases and J gave up 4 bases, with 14 bases separating them. CDR3 DNA: TGTGCCAGCAGTTATTTTGGGATGGGGTACGAGCAGTACTTC. It translates to CASSYFGMGYEQYF.

The V call is TRBV28, the J call TRBJ2-3; D is ambiguous. The CDR3 is made up of 13 amino acids. The V gene lost 6 bases and the J gene lost 1 base, with 8 bases spanning the gap. Germline V lookup: CDR1 MDHEN, CDR2 SYDVKM. CDR3 sequence (DNA): TGTGCCAGCAGACCCCCTCGCACAGATACGCAGTATTTT. Its translation: CASRPPRTDTQYF.

This clone was recorded only once. The chain has TRBV5-1 and TRBJ2-7; 13 bases are shared with TRBD2. The length of the CDR3 is 15 residues. With V trimmed by 3 bases and J by 2 bases, 2 bases remained unmatched. Germline assignment: CDR1 SGHRS and CDR2 YFSETQ. CDR3 DNA sequence: TGCGCCAGCAGCTGGGGACTAGCGGGACCCTACGAGCAGTACTTC. Its protein is CASSWGLAGPYEQYF. Looking up the rest from reference TRBV5-1 and TRBJ2-7 gives the full variable domain: KAGVTQTPRYLIKTRGQQVTLSCSPISGHRSVSWYQQTPGQGLQFLFEYFSETQRNKGNFPGRFSGRQFSNSRSEMNVSTLELGDSALYLCASSWGLAGPYEQYFGPGTRLTVT.

This clone occurred once. The chain combines TRBV7-2 with TRBJ2-7; TRBD2 agrees at 10 bases. Trimming cost V 4 bases and J 0 bases; bases outside gene matches: 0. The CDR3 extends over 14 amino acids. Germline CDR1 SGHTA, CDR2 FQGNSA. Here the CDR3 DNA reads TGTGCCAGCAGCTCTAGCGGGAGCTCCTACGAGCAGTACTTC. Translation: CASSSSGSSYEQYF.

V usage is TRBV27 and J usage is TRBJ2-7; D assignment may be TRBD1 or TRBD2 (5 bases each). Germline CDR1 reads MNHEY; CDR2 reads SMNVEV (reference sequence). V lost 6 bases and J 1 base, leaving 22 bases between the germline ends. The length of the CDR3 is 17 residues. CDR3 protein: CASSEGYGSVGSYEQYF. Here the CDR3 DNA reads TGTGCCAGCAGCGAGGGGTACGGGTCGGTCGGGTCCTACGAGCAGTACTTC.

This clone showed up just a few times. This sequence joins TRBV5-1 and TRBJ1-4; tentatively, D is TRBD1 (5 bases). From germline, CDR1 is SGHRS and CDR2 YFSETQ. Trimming cost V 5 bases and J 5 bases, with 13 bases left between them. This CDR3 region has 14 residues. The CDR3 DNA reads TGCGCCAGCAGACGTGGGGCCTCCAATGAAAAACTGTTTTTT. Its protein product is CASRRGASNEKLFF.

The V call is TRBV2, the J call TRBJ2-6; D gene ambiguous. V was clipped by 2 bases and J by 4 bases, with 9 bases between them. The CDR3 spans 15 residues. CDR1 and CDR2 from the germline V gene are SNHLY and FYNNEI. The CDR3 bases are TGTGCCAGCAGTGAACTCGTCCGGGGGGCCAACGTCCTGACTTTC. Translated: CASSELVRGANVLTF.

The chain couples TRBV5-6 to TRBJ2-1; D tentatively reads TRBD1 or TRBD2 (7 bases each). The germline V and J ends were trimmed by 5 bases and 8 bases, with 17 bases remaining between them. Germline lookup yields CDR1 SGHDT and CDR2 YYEEEE. The CDR3 loop spans 14 amino acids. CDR3 sequence (DNA): TGTGCCAGCAGAATGACAGGGAGGGGCGATGAGCAGTTCTTC. Its translation: CASRMTGRGDEQFF.

The V gene is TRBV2, the J gene TRBJ1-6; no firm D call. CDR1 SNHLY and CDR2 FYNNEI come from the germline V gene. The V end lost 7 bases, the J end lost 1 base, and 11 bases lay between the germline ends. This CDR3 has 15 residues. The CDR3 region has the DNA TGTGCCAGCACAGCAGCCGCATCCTATAATTCACCCCTCCACTTT. This codes for CASTAAASYNSPLHF.

This chain connects TRBV5-1 to TRBJ2-1; 7 nucleotides agree with TRBD2. V lost 0 bases to trimming and J lost 1 base; unmatched junction nucleotides: 4. The CDR3 extends over 16 amino acids. Germline V lookup: CDR1 SGHRS, CDR2 YFSETQ. The CDR3 sequence is CASSLGSGHSYNEQFF. The CDR3 nucleotides read TGCGCCAGCAGCTTGGGTAGCGGGCATTCCTACAATGAGCAGTTCTTC.

Only one count was recorded for this clone. The chain has TRBV12-5 and TRBJ1-2; 8 nucleotides line up with TRBD1. Trimming cost V 4 bases and J 3 bases; bases outside gene matches: 7. This CDR3 contains 15 residues. Germline assignment: CDR1 LGHNT and CDR2 FRNRAP. DNA of the CDR3: TGTGCTAGTGGTTCGAAACAGGGGGATGACTATGGCTACACCTTC. Protein product: CASGSKQGDDYGYTF.

The chain employs TRBV6-5 and TRBJ1-1; a possible D gene is TRBD1 (5 bases). Germline V gene data show CDR1 as MNHEY and CDR2 as SVGAGI. Between the trimmed V and J ends, which lost 6 bases and 4 bases, there was a span of 15 bases. This CDR3 spans 14 amino acids. The CDR3 sequence: CASRLGEAGTEAFF. CDR3 DNA: TGTGCCAGCAGGCTAGGGGAGGCGGGCACTGAAGCTTTCTTT.

The genes are TRBV7-6 and TRBJ1-1; 8 bases align to TRBD1. With 4 bases clipped from V and 1 base from J, the junction kept 2 bases outside the gene matches. The CDR3 is 14 residues long. Germline loops: CDR1 SGHVS, CDR2 FNYEAQ. CDR3 sequence reads: CASSSGTGNTEAFF. The DNA for the CDR3 is TGTGCCAGCAGCTCAGGGACAGGGAACACTGAAGCTTTCTTT.

V is TRBV11-2 and J is TRBJ2-7; 12 nucleotides agree with TRBD2. This CDR3 contains 16 residues. V shed 5 bases, J shed 1 base, and the junction held 6 bases outside the gene matches. Germline loops: CDR1 SGHAT, CDR2 FQNNGV. CDR3 amino acids: CASSLRLAGESYEQYF. The CDR3, as DNA: TGTGCCAGCAGCCTCCGACTAGCGGGAGAATCCTACGAGCAGTACTTC.

The chain recombines TRBV21-1 with TRBJ1-1; the table's D call, TRBD1, was not checked against the DNA. TRBV21-1 is listed as a pseudogene. The CDR3 covers 15 residues. The CDR3, as DNA: TGTGCCAGCAGCAAACCGGCAGGGGGCCACACTGAAGCTTTCTTT. It codes for CASSKPAGGHTEAFF.

This clone was observed a few times. V and J are TRBV5-5 and TRBJ2-7; 9 positions agree with TRBD1. Germline values: CDR1 SGHKS, CDR2 YYEKEE (reference sequence). This CDR3 is 15 amino acids long. V shed 5 bases, J shed 7 bases, and the junction held 13 bases outside the gene matches. Here the CDR3 reads CASSEGDRAHWEQYF. Written as DNA, the CDR3 is TGTGCCAGCAGTGAGGGGGACAGGGCCCACTGGGAGCAGTACTTC.

The chain recombines TRBV7-6 with TRBJ2-7; TRBD1 agrees at 7 bases. The V gene's germline CDR1 is SGHVS and CDR2 FNYEAQ. With V trimmed by 5 bases and J by 0 bases, 10 bases remained unmatched. This CDR3 contains 16 residues. The CDR3 nucleotides read TGTGCCAGCAGCCCTTCCCGACAGGGTAGCTCCTACGAGCAGTACTTC. Protein: CASSPSRQGSSYEQYF.

The chain joins TRBV5-8 to TRBJ2-1, with TRBD2 matching over 8 bases. V gave up 4 bases and J gave up 2 bases; unmatched junction bases: 11. This CDR3 spans 17 amino acids. Per germline, CDR1 SGHTS and CDR2 YDEGEE. The CDR3 DNA is TGTGCCAGCAGCCCCTTATTTGATAGCGGGACCTACAATGAGCAGTTCTTC. Translating gives CASSPLFDSGTYNEQFF. Combining the CDR3 with reference TRBV5-8 and TRBJ2-1 gives the whole variable domain EAGVTQSPTHLIKTRGQQATLRCSPISGHTSVYWYQQALGLGLQFLLWYDEGEERNRGNFPPRFSGRQFPNYSSELNVNALELEDSALYLCASSPLFDSGTYNEQFFGPGTRLTVL.

The V gene is TRBV6-6, the J gene TRBJ2-3; D remains unclear. Deletions cut 0 bases from V and 4 bases from J, with 8 bases between. The CDR3 has 14 residues. Per germline, CDR1 MNHNY and CDR2 SVGAGI (reference sequence). The CDR3 sequence is CASSYSRSADTQYF. The CDR3 DNA sequence: TGTGCCAGCAGTTACTCTAGGAGCGCAGATACGCAGTATTTT.

This clone was counted a few times. The V call is TRBV7-2, the J call TRBJ2-7, with TRBD1 matching over 8 bases. The V gene end was trimmed by 5 bases and the J gene end by 4 bases; junction bases not matched to a gene: 4. The CDR3 is 13 amino acids. Germline values: CDR1 SGHTA, CDR2 FQGNSA. The CDR3 coding sequence is TGTGCCAGCAGCCGGGACAGGACTTACGAGCAGTACTTC. This sequence encodes CASSRDRTYEQYF.